Below, 8 T cell receptor beta chains from the same sample are listed, as sequenced in a study of vaccination and CD4 T cells after COVID-19. Cultured CD4+ T cells had their DNA profiled by the Oncomine TCR Beta short-read assay. TCRdb independently ran MiXCR on the PCR reads; one entry per CDR3 protein. Of 2,500 to 3,000 distinct CDR3 sequences detected, more than 30% appear once; the ten largest clones hold around three fifths. Treatment defined: approximately nine-day PBMC culture with coronavirus spike peptide pools or control peptides (ViraFEST assay). These TCRs' antigens remain unknown. The sample consisted of CD4+ T cells from blood, cultured in vitro, taken after SARS-CoV-2 vaccination. The receptors derive from a human donor who had recovered from COVID-19.

This sequence joins TRBV18 and TRBJ2-7; 10 positions match TRBD2. The V gene's germline CDR1 is KGHSH and CDR2 LQKENI. The CDR3 totals 16 residues. The V and J ends lost 5 bases and 0 bases, in that order; junction bases with no gene match: 7. CDR3 nucleotide sequence: TGTGCCAGCTCATGGGGAACTAGCGGGGCCTCCTACGAGCAGTACTTC. Translating gives CASSWGTSGASYEQYF.

This clonotype was seen more than once but under ten times. This chain uses TRBV4-3 with TRBJ2-3, with D hard to call. The CDR3 contains 16 residues. CDR1 is LGHNA and CDR2 is YSLEER in the germline V gene. V lost 5 bases and J 1 base, leaving 16 bases between the germline ends. CDR3 sequence (DNA): TGCGCCAGCAGCTTATCACCCCTGGTGGGCACAGATACGCAGTATTTT. Residues: CASSLSPLVGTDTQYF.

In its sample, this clonotype is medium-sized (0.01 to 0.1%). This sequence joins TRBV15 and TRBJ2-7; perhaps TRBD1 as D (6 bases). Between the trimmed V and J ends, which lost 4 bases and 0 bases, there was a span of 10 bases. Looked up from germline, CDR1 is LNHNV and CDR2 is YYDKDF (reference sequence). The CDR3 length is 14 residues. The CDR3 protein is CATSIRTASYEQYF. The DNA for the CDR3 is TGTGCCACCAGCATTAGGACAGCCTCCTACGAGCAGTACTTC.

By sample share, this clonotype is medium-sized. The V and J genes are TRBV7-9 and TRBJ1-1; D unclear. The V and J ends lost 2 bases and 4 bases respectively, with 2 bases between them. Germline V lookup: CDR1 SEHNR, CDR2 FQNEAQ (reference sequence). CDR3 length: 11 residues. CDR3 amino acids: CASSLFTEAFF. CDR3 nucleotides: TGTGCCAGCAGCTTATTCACTGAAGCTTTCTTT.

The V gene is TRBV18, the J gene TRBJ1-5; 9 bases line up with TRBD1. V trimming: 5 bases; J trimming: 7 bases; junction bases outside the gene matches: 12. CDR3 length equals 16 residues. Germline V gives CDR1 KGHSH, CDR2 LQKENI. CDR3 protein: CASSAGGTGYDQPQHF. The CDR3 region has the DNA TGTGCCAGCTCAGCCGGAGGGACAGGGTACGACCAGCCCCAGCATTTT.

V gene TRBV6-2 or TRBV6-3 combines with J gene TRBJ2-7; perhaps TRBD2 as D (5 bases). V shed 7 bases and J shed 1 base, with 14 bases lying between them. The CDR3 is made up of 14 amino acids. CDR1 is MNHEY and CDR2 is SVGEGT in the germline V gene. CDR3 DNA sequence: TGTGCCAGCATGGAGGCACCACCTTCCTACGAGCAGTACTTC. Translated, it gives CASMEAPPSYEQYF.

The gene calls are TRBV19 and TRBJ1-1; no clear D gene. Trimming removed 5 bases from V and 7 bases from J, with 11 bases in between. Germline lookup yields CDR1 LNHDA and CDR2 SQIVND (reference sequence). The CDR3 runs 12 residues. The CDR3 protein is CASSFRRLEAFF. CDR3 sequence (DNA): TGTGCCAGTAGTTTCAGACGCCTTGAAGCTTTCTTT. The full variable domain, rest sourced from reference TRBV19 and TRBJ1-1, is DGGITQSPKYLFRKEGQNVTLSCEQNLNHDAMYWYRQDPGQGLRLIYYSQIVNDFQKGDIAEGYSVSREKKESFPLTVTSAQKNPTAFYLCASSFRRLEAFFGQGTRLTVV.

This clonotype is judged medium-sized (0.01 to 0.1%). This chain uses TRBV7-8 with TRBJ1-6; weak D call: TRBD1 (5 bases). CDR3 length equals 14 residues. Trimming left V 4 bases short and J 9 bases short, with 13 bases between. CDR1 SGHVS and CDR2 FQNEAQ come from the germline V gene. The CDR3 region has the DNA TGTGCCAGCAGCTACGGACAAGGTGGTTCACCCCTCCACTTT. It specifies CASSYGQGGSPLHF.